This T cell receptor beta chain was captured by sequencing in a study of blood T cell repertoires in COVID-19. About the study: PBMCs, B-cell-depleted T cells, or T cells were the source of the cDNA or gDNA that made up the material.

Original processing notes: Reference gene primer amplification yielded estimated nucleated cell counts. The table came from immunoSEQ multiplex PCR; TCRdb's copy has only in-frame clones and leaves some out. The V and J calls and clone size were taken over from that table, and D and trimming were inferred from the DNA. The sample lists under 200,000 clones, about 85% occurring once. Seattle-derived patients entered the study during active infection and were followed longitudinally. CDR3 size: 14 residues. J lost 10 bases, V lost 6 bases, and 5 bases had no gene match. Germline V gene data show CDR1 as MNHEY and CDR2 as SVGAGI.

The V call is TRBV6-5, the J call TRBJ1-6; the match to TRBD1 covers 11 bases. This clonotype was sampled from a woman aged 45-60 years with COVID-19, enrolled during active disease. The sample was peripheral blood. CDR3 sequence reads: CASRTGTGGSPLHF. The DNA of the CDR3 is TGTGCCAGCAGGACCGGGACAGGGGGATCACCCCTCCACTTT.